This T cell receptor (beta chain) stems from a study of blood T cell repertoires in COVID-19. Study-wide background: From the United States, Italy and Spain came samples of acute and convalescent COVID-19.

The table came from immunoSEQ multiplex PCR; TCRdb's copy has only in-frame clones and leaves some out. The sample carries more than 95,000 clones, 55% to 70% recorded once. This CDR3 has 13 residues. The sequence came from a woman aged 70-85 years with acute or convalescent COVID-19. The sequencing input was peripheral blood. The chain links TRBV21-1 to TRBJ2-7; TRBD2, the table's D call, was not compared with the DNA. TRBV21-1 is tagged as a pseudogene. The CDR3 sequence: CASPTVGGWEQYF. The DNA for the CDR3 is TGTGCCAGCCCCACCGTGGGGGGTTGGGAGCAGTACTTC.